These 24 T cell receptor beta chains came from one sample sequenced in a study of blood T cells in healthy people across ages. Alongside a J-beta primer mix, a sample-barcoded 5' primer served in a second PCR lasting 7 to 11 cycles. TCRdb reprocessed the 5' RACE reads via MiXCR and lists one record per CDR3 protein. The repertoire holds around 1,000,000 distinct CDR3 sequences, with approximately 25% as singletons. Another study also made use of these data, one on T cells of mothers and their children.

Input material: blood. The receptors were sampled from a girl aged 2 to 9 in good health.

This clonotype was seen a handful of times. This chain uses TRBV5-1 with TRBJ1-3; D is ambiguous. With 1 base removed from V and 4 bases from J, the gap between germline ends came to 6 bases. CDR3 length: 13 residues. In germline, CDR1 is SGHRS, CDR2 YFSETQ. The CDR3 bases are TGCGCCAGCAGCTTGCATACCGGAAACACCATATATTTT. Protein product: CASSLHTGNTIYF.

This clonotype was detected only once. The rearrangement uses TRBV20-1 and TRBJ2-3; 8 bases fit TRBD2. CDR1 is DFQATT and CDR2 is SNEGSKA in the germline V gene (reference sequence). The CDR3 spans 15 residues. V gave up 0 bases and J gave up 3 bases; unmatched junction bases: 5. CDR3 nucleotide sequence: TGCAGTGCTAGAGAAAGCGGGAGTGGTACAGATACGCAGTATTTT. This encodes CSARESGSGTDTQYF.

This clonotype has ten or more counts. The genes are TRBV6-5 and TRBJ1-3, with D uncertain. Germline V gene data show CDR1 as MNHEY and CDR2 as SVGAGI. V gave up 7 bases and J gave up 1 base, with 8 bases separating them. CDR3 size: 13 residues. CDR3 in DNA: TGTGCCAGCATAGGGCTATCTGGAAACACCATATATTTT. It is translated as CASIGLSGNTIYF.

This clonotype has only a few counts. CDR3 DNA: TGTGCCAGCACTTTCCACCCGGGACAGGGAACCAATGAGCAGTTCTTC. Translating gives CASTFHPGQGTNEQFF. The chain couples TRBV12-3 or TRBV12-4 to TRBJ2-5, with 9 bases lining up with TRBD1. The DNA end favors TRBJ2-1, so the J call may be wrong. The CDR3 runs to 16 residues.

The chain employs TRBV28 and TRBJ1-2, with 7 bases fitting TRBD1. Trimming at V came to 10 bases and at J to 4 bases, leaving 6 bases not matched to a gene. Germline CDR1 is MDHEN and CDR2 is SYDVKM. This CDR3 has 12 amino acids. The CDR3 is CATEQGSYGYTF. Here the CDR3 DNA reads TGTGCCACAGAACAGGGGAGCTATGGCTACACCTTC.

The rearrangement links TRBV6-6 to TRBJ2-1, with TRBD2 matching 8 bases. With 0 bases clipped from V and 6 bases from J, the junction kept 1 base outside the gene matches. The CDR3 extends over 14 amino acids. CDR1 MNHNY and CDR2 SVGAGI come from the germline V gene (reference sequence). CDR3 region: CASSYSSGGNEQFF. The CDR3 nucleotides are TGTGCCAGCAGTTACTCGAGCGGGGGCAATGAGCAGTTCTTC.

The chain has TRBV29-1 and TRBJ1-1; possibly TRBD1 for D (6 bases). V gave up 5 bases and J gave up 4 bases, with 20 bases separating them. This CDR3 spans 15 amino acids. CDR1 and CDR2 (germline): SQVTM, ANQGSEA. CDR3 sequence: CSVPKTGALGTEAFF. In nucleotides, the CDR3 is TGCAGCGTTCCGAAGACAGGAGCCCTGGGCACTGAAGCTTTCTTT.

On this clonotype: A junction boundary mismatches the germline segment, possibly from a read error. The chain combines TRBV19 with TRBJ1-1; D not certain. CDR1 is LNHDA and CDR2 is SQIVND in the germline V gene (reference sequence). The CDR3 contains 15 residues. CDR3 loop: CASSPFQAANTEAFF. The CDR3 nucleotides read TGTGCCAGTAGTCCATTTCAAGCAGCTAACACTGAAGCCTTCTTT.

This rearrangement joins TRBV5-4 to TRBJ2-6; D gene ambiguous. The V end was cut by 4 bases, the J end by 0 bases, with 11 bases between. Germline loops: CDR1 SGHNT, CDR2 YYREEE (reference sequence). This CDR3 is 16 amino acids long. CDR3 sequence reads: CASSPYHSSGANVLTF. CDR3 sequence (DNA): TGTGCCAGCAGCCCCTATCACAGCTCTGGGGCCAACGTCCTGACTTTC.

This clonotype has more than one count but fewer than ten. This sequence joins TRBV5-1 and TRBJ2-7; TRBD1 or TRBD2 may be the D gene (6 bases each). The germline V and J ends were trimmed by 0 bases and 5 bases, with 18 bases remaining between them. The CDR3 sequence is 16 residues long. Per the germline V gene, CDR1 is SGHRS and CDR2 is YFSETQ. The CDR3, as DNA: TGCGCCAGCAGCTTGGAAGGCTCCGGGGGCGTCCACGAGCAGTACTTC. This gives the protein CASSLEGSGGVHEQYF.

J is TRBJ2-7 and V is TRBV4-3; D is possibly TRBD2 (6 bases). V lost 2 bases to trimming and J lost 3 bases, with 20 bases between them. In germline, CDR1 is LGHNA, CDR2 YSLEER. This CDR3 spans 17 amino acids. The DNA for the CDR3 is TGCGCCAGCAGCCAAACAACAGGTCACGGCGGGGTCTACGAGCAGTACTTC. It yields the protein CASSQTTGHGGVYEQYF.

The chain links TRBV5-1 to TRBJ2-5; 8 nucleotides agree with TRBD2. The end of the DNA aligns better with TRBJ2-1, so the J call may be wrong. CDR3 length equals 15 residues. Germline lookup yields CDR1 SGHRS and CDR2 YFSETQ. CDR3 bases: TGCGCCAGCAGCTCCGAGCGGGGGCCCAACAATGAGCAGTTCTTC. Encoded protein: CASSSERGPNNEQFF.

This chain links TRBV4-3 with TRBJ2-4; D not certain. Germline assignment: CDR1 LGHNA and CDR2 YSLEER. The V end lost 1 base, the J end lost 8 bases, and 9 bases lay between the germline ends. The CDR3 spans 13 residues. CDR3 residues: CASSQVLADIQYF. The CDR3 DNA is TGCGCCAGCAGCCAAGTTCTGGCTGACATTCAGTACTTC.

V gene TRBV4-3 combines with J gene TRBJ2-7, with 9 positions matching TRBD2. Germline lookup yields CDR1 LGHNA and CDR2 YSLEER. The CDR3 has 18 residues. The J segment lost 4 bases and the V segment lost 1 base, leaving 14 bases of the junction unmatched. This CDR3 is CASSQAYLTPGLAYEQYF. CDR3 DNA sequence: TGCGCCAGCAGCCAAGCATATCTAACCCCGGGACTAGCTTACGAGCAGTACTTC.

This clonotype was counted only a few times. The CDR3: CATRRHIMGETQYF. DNA of the CDR3: TGTGCCACCAGGAGGCACATCATGGGGGAGACCCAGTACTTC. This chain links TRBV28 with TRBJ2-5, with D maybe TRBD2 (5 bases). Per the germline V gene, CDR1 is MDHEN and CDR2 is SYDVKM. The CDR3 is 14 amino acids. The ends were cut back, 10 bases at V and 5 bases at J, with 20 bases in the middle.

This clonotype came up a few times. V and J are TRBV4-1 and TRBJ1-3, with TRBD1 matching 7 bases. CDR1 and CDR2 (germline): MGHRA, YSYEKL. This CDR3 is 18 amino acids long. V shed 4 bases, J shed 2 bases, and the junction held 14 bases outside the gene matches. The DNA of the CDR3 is TGCGCCAGCAGCCTGGCCGGGACAGAAGTCTCGGCTGGAAACACCATATATTTT. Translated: CASSLAGTEVSAGNTIYF.

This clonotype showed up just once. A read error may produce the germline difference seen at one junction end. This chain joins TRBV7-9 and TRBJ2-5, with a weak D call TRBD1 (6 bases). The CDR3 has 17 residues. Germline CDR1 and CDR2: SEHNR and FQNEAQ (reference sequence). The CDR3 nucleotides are TGTGCCAGCAGCTTCCCTAGACAGGACTTGTACCAAGACACCCAGTACTTC. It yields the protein CASSFPRQDLYQDTQYF.

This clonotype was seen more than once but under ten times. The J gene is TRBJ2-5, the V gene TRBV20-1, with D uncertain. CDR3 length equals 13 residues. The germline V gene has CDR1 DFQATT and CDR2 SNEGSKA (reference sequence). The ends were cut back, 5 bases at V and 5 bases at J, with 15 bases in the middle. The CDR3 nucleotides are TGCAGTGCTCACGTCCCGAGACGGGAGACCCAGTACTTC. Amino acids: CSAHVPRRETQYF.

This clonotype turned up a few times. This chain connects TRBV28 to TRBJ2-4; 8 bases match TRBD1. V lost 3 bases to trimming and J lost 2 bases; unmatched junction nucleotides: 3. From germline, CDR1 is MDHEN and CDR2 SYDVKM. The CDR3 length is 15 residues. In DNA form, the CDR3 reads TGTGCCAGCAGTTTTACAGGGGGTACCAAAAACATTCAGTACTTC. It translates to CASSFTGGTKNIQYF.

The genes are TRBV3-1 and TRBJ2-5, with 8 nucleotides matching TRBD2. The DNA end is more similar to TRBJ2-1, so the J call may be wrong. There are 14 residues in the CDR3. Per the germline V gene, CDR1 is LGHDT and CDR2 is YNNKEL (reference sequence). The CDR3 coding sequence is TGTGCCAGCACGTACTCGGGGGGGGCCAATGAGCAGTTCTTC. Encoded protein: CASTYSGGANEQFF.

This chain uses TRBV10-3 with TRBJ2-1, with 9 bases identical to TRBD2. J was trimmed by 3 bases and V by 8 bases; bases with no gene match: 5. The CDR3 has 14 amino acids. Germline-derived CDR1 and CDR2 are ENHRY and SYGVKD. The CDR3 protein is CAIGGRDNYNEQFF. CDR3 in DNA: TGTGCCATCGGCGGGAGGGATAACTACAATGAGCAGTTCTTC.

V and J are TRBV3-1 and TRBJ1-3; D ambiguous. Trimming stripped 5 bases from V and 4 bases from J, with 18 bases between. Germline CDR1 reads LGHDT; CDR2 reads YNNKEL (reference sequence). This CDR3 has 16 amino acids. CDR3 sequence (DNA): TGTGCCAGCAGCTTGACTGAAGGTCTTGGAGGAAACACCATATATTTT. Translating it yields CASSLTEGLGGNTIYF.

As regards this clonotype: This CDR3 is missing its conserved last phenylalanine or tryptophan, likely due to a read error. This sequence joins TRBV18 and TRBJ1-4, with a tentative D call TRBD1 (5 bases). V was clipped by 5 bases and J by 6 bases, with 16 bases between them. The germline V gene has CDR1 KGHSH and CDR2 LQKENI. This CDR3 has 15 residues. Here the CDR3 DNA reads TGTGCCAGCTCAACTACGGGGCTACCCTATGAAAAACTGTTTTCT. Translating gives CASSTTGLPYEKLFS.

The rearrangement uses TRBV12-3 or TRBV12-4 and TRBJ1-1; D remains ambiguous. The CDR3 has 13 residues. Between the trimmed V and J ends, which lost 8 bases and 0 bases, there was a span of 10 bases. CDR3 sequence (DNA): TGTGCCAGCGAGTCCCCCCTGAACACTGAAGCTTTCTTT. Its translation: CASESPLNTEAFF.